This TCR beta chain was observed in a study of monozygotic twins with inflammatory bowel disease. Study-wide points: Cells of different T cell subtypes could not be told apart. A lone strong IBD-associated signal or clonotype found no support. Discordant twins showed the same repertoire similarity as concordant twins, possibly from limited power.

TCRdb reprocessed the 5' RACE reads, with one entry per CDR3 protein and no DNA. The sample data list under 150,000 distinct CDR3 sequences. As concerns this clonotype: Antigen unknown.

Isolation of total RNA was performed on whole blood, with no prior T cell sorting. This sequence originates from a human donor with ulcerative colitis or Crohn's disease, or a healthy co-twin of an affected twin (not recorded which). Sequencing was performed on blood.

The CDR3 loop reads CASSRRSYNEKLFF. The chain combines TRBV5-6 with TRBJ1-4. The CDR3 runs to 14 residues. Germline-derived CDR1 and CDR2 are SGHDT and YYEEEE.